These 2 T cell receptor beta chains share one sample of origin, sequenced in a study of blood T cells in healthy people across ages. Alongside a J-beta primer mix, a sample-barcoded 5' primer served in a second PCR lasting about 7 to 11 cycles. TCRdb processed the 5' RACE reads anew with MiXCR; each CDR3 protein has one entry. The table lists roughly 560,000 distinct CDR3 sequences, around 24% of them singletons, with 8.5% to 9.5% in the top ten. The same sample was also studied in work on T cells of mothers and their children.

Specimen: blood. All receptors come from a boy aged 5-17 years in good health.

The chain couples TRBV27 to TRBJ1-4; no clear D. Trimming removed 7 bases from V and 0 bases from J, with 15 bases in between. Germline V gene data show CDR1 as MNHEY and CDR2 as SMNVEV (reference sequence). The CDR3 is 16 residues long. This chain's CDR3 is CASTTFIRSTNEKLFF. CDR3 DNA sequence: TGTGCCAGCACCACCTTTATCCGATCAACTAATGAAAAACTGTTTTTT.

CDR3 in DNA: TGTGCCAGCAGCTTTAGTGACAGGGGCCACAATGAGCAGTTCTTC. Its translation: CASSFSDRGHNEQFF. The chain couples TRBV7-9 to TRBJ2-1, with TRBD1 matching over 8 bases. Germline V CDR1 and CDR2: SEHNR, FQNEAQ (reference sequence). Trimming cost V 3 bases and J 5 bases; bases outside gene matches: 6. The CDR3 extends over 15 amino acids.